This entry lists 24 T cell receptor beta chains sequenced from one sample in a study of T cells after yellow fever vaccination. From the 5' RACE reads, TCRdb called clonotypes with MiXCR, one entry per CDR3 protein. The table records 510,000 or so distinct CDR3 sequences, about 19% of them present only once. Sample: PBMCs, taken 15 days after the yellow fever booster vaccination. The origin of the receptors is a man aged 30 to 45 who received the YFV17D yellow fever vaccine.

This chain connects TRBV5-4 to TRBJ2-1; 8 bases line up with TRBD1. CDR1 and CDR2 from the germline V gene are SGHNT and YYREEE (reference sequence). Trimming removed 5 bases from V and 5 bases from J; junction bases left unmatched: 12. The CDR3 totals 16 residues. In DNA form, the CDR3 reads TGTGCCAGCAGGGAGTCGTCGGACAGGGCACACAATGAGCAGTTCTTC. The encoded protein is CASRESSDRAHNEQFF.

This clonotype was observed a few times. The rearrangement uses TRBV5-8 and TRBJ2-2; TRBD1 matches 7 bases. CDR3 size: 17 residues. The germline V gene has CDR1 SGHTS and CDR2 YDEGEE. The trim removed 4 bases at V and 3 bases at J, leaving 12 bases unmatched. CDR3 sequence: CASSRLGRTGYTGELFF. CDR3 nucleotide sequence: TGTGCCAGCAGCCGCTTGGGAAGGACAGGATACACCGGGGAGCTGTTTTTT.

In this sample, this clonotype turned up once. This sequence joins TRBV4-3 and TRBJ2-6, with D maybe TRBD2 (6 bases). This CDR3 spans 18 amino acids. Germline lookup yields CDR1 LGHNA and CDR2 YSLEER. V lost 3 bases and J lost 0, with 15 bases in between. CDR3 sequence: CASSQGFGGSSGANVLTF. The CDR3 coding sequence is TGCGCCAGCAGCCAGGGCTTTGGGGGGAGCTCTGGGGCCAACGTCCTGACTTTC.

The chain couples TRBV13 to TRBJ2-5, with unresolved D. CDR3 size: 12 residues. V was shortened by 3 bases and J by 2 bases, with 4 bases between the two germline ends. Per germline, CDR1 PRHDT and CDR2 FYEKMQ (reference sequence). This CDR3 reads CASSFVQETQYF. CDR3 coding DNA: TGTGCCAGCAGCTTCGTTCAAGAGACCCAGTACTTC. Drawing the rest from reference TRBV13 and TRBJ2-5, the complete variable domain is AAGVIQSPRHLIKEKRETATLKCYPIPRHDTVYWYQQGPGQDPQFLISFYEKMQSDKGSIPDRFSAQQFSDYHSELNMSSLELGDSALYFCASSFVQETQYFGPGTRLLVL.

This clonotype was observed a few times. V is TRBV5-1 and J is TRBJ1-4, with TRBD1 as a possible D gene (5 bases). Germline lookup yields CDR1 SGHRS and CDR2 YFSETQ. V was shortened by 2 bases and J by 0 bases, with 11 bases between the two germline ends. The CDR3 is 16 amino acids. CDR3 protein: CASSFGDGPTNEKLFF. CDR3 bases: TGCGCCAGCAGCTTCGGGGACGGCCCAACTAATGAAAAACTGTTTTTT.

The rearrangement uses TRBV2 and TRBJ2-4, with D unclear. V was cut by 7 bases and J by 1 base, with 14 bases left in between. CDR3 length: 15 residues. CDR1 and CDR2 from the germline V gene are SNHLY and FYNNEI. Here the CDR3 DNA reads TGTGCCAGCAAAGTGGAATCGAGTGCCAAAAACATTCAGTACTTC. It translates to CASKVESSAKNIQYF.

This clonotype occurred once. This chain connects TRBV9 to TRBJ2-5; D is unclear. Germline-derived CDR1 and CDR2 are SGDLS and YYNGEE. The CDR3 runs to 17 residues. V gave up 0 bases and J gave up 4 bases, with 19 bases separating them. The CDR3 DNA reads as TGTGCCAGCAGCGTAGAGGGTAGAGGCCCCGTAGGAGAGACCCAGTACTTC. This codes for CASSVEGRGPVGETQYF.

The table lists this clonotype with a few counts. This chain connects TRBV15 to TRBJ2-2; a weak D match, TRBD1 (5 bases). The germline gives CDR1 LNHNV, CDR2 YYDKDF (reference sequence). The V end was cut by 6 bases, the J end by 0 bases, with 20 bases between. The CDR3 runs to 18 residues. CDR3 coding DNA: TGTGCCACCAGTTTTTGGGGCCAGATGACAGCGAACACCGGGGAGCTGTTTTTT. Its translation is CATSFWGQMTANTGELFF.

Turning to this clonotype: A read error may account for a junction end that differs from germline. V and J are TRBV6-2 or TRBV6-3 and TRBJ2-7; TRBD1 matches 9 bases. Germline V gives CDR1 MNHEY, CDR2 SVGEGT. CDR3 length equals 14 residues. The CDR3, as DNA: TGTACCAGCAGAGGACAGGGGAGTCCCTACGAGCAGTACTTC. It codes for CTSRGQGSPYEQYF.

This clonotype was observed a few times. DNA for the CDR3: TGTGCCGGGCTGGGGGGGGACACTGAAGCTTTCTTT. Encoded protein: CAGLGGDTEAFF. This sequence joins TRBV30 and TRBJ1-1; a weak D match, TRBD1 (5 bases). V lost 8 bases, J lost 3 bases, and 13 bases lay in between. CDR3 size: 12 residues. Germline CDR1 is GTSNPN and CDR2 is SVGIG (reference sequence).

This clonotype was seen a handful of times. The CDR3 sequence: CASSPRGKETQYF. The CDR3 nucleotides read TGTGCCAGCTCACCAAGGGGGAAAGAGACCCAGTACTTC. The chain uses TRBV18 and TRBJ2-5, with D perhaps matching TRBD1 (6 bases). The V gene lost 2 bases and the J gene lost 3 bases, with 7 bases spanning the gap. Per the germline V gene, CDR1 is KGHSH and CDR2 is LQKENI. This CDR3 is 13 amino acids long.

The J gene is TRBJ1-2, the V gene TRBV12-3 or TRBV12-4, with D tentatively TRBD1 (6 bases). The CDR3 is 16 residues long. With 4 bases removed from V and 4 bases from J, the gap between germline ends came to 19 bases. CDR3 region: CASSSWRGAGGYGYTF. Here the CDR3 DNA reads TGTGCCAGCAGTTCCTGGAGGGGGGCCGGAGGCTATGGCTACACCTTC.

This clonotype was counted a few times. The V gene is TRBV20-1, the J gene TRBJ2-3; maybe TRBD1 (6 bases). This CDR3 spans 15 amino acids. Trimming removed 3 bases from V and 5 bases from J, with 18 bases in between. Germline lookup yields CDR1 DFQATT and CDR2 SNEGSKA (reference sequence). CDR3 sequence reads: CSASIRGSTEDTQYF. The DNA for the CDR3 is TGCAGTGCTAGTATTAGGGGGAGTACGGAAGATACGCAGTATTTT.

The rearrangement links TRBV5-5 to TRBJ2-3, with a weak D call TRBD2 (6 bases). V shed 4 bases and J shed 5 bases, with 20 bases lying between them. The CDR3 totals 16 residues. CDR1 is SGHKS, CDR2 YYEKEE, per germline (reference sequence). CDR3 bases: TGTGCCAGCAGCCTACACGGGGGAGGCACTGGAGATACGCAGTATTTT. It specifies CASSLHGGGTGDTQYF. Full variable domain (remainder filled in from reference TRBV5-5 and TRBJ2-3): DAGVTQSPTHLIKTRGQQVTLRCSPISGHKSVSWYQQVLGQGPQFIFQYYEKEERGRGNFPDRFSARQFPNYSSELNVNALLLGDSALYLCASSLHGGGTGDTQYFGPGTRLTVL.

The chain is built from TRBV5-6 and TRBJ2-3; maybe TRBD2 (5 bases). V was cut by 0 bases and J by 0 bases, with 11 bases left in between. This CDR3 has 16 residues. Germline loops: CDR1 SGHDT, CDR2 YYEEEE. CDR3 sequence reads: CASSLDGGRSTDTQYF. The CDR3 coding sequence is TGTGCCAGCAGCTTGGATGGCGGGCGAAGCACAGATACGCAGTATTTT.

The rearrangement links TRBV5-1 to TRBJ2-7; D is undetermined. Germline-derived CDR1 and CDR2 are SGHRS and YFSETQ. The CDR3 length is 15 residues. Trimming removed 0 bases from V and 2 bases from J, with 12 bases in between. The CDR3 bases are TGCGCCAGCAGCTTGGCTTTCCCCCCAGCCTACGAGCAGTACTTC. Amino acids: CASSLAFPPAYEQYF.

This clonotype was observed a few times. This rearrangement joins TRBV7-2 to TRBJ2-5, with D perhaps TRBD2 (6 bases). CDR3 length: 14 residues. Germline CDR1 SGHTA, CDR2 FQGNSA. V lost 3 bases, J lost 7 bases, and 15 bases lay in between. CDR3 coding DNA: TGTGCCAGCAGCTTTGGTCCGGGAGAGGGGACCCAGTACTTC. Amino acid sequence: CASSFGPGEGTQYF.

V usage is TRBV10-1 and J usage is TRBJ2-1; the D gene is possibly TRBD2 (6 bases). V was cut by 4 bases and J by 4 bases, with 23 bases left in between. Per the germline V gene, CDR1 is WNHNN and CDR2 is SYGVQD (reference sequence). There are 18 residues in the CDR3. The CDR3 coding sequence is TGCGCCAGCAGTGGAGGTTTTTCGGCACCGGCGGGGTACAATGAGCAGTTCTTC. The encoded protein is CASSGGFSAPAGYNEQFF.

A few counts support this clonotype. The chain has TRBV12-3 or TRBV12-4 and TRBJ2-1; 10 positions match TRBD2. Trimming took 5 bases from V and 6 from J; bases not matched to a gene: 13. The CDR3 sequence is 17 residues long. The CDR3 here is CASSVVAGGAPFNEQFF. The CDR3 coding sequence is TGTGCCAGCAGTGTCGTAGCGGGGGGAGCCCCCTTCAATGAGCAGTTCTTC.

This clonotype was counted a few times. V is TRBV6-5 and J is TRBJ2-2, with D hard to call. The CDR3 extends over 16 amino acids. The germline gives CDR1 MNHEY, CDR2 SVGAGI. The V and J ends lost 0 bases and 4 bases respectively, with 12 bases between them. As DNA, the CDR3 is TGTGCCAGCAGTTACTCGGGATTCGCGTCCACCGGGGAGCTGTTTTTT. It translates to CASSYSGFASTGELFF.

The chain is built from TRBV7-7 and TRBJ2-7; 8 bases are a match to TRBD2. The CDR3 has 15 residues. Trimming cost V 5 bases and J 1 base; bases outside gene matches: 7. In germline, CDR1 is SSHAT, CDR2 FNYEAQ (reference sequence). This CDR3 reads CASSLLREVSYEQYF. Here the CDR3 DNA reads TGTGCCAGCAGCCTCTTGCGGGAGGTATCCTACGAGCAGTACTTC. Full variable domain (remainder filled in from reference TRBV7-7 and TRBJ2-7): GAGVSQSPRYKVTKRGQDVTLRCDPISSHATLYWYQQALGQGPEFLTYFNYEAQPDKSGLPSDRFSAERPEGSISTLTIQRTEQRDSAMYRCASSLLREVSYEQYFGPGTRLTVT.

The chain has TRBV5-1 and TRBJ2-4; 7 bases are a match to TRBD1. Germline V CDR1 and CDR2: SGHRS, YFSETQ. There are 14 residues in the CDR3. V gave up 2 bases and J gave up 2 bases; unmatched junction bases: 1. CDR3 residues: CASSLQGTKNIQYF. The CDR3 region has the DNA TGCGCCAGCAGCTTACAGGGGACCAAAAACATTCAGTACTTC.

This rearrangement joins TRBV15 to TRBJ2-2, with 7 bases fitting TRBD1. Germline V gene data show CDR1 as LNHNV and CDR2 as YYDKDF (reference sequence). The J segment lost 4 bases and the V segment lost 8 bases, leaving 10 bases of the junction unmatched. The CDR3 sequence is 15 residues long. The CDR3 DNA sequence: TGTGCCACCGCCGACAACAGGGGTTTCACCGGGGAGCTGTTTTTT. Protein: CATADNRGFTGELFF.

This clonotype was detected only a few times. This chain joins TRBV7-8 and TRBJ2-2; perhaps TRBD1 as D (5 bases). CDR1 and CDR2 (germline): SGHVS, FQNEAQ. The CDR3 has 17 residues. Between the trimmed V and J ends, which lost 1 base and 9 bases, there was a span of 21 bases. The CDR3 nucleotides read TGTGCCAGCAGCTTAGGGTTTGGTGGACAAGTCTTTCGGGAGCTGTTTTTT. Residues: CASSLGFGGQVFRELFF.